Listed below are T cell receptor beta chains from one sample, sequenced in a study of identical twins. TCRdb reanalysed the 5' RACE reads using MiXCR and keeps one entry per CDR3 protein. Of 1.5 million to 2 million distinct CDR3 sequences listed, about 31% are singletons. Sequenced sample: cord blood. The receptors stem from a newborn girl in good health. Both conserved end residues are part of each CDR3. A D gene is named only where the DNA matches it firmly. Not every row has a clone size; where given, it reads once, few, many or a size class.

TRBV21-1	.	TRBJ1-1	.	TGTGCCAGCAACACATCCTTCCGGGACAGCACTGAAGCTTTCTTT	CASNTSFRDSTEAFF
TRBV6-6	.	TRBJ2-7	.	TGTGCCAGCAGCCGAATGACAGGCAACGAGCAGTACTTC	CASSRMTGNEQYF
TRBV14	.	TRBJ1-2	many	TGTGCCACCGTTGACAGTAACTATGGCTACACCTTC	CATVDSNYGYTF
TRBV3-1	.	TRBJ2-3	.	TGTGCCAGCAGCCCCCCGGCTCCGGAGCGGATCAGCACAGATACGCAGTATTTT	CASSPPAPERISTDTQYF
TRBV5-1	TRBD2	TRBJ2-7	many	TGCGCCAGCAGTCGAGGACTAGCACCCTCCTACGAGCAGTACTTC	CASSRGLAPSYEQYF
TRBV3-1	TRBD1	TRBJ1-1	few	TGTGCCAGCAGCCAAGGCGGACAGGGCCTTTTTAGCACTGAAGCTTTCTTT	CASSQGGQGLFSTEAFF
TRBV14	.	TRBJ2-4	.	TGTGCCAGCAGCCAAGGCGTCAGGCAGAAACTAGCCAAAAACATTCAGTACTTC	CASSQGVRQKLAKNIQYF
TRBV12-3/TRBV12-4	.	TRBJ1-6	.	TGTGCCAGCAGGGGAAGTTCACCCCTCCACTTT	CASRGSSPLHF
TRBV4-2	.	TRBJ2-7	.	TGTGCCAGCAGCCAAGATCCCCCTAGGGCACCCTCCTACGAGCAGTACTTC	CASSQDPPRAPSYEQYF
TRBV5-6	.	TRBJ2-4	few	TGTGCCAGCAGCGCACTACAGGGCTCCAAAAACATTCAGTACTTC	CASSALQGSKNIQYF
TRBV25-1	.	TRBJ2-7	.	TGTGCCAGCAGTGAATCTGTCAGGGTCCACGGAGGAGACGAGCAGTACTTC	CASSESVRVHGGDEQYF
TRBV19	.	TRBJ2-3	.	TGTGCCAGTAGTATAGTGGATACGCAGTATTTT	CASSIVDTQYF
TRBV4-1	.	TRBJ2-4	once	TGCGCCAGCAGCCAAGTAGGGCAGAGGGGGGGAGACATTCAGTACTTC	CASSQVGQRGGDIQYF
TRBV2	.	TRBJ1-1	.	TGTGCCAGCAGTGAAACGGGGGCCTGGAACACTGAAGCTTTCTTT	CASSETGAWNTEAFF
TRBV20-1	.	TRBJ2-1	.	TGCAGTGCTAGAGATCAACCCCACAATGAGCAGTTCTTC	CSARDQPHNEQFF
TRBV3-1	.	TRBJ2-3	.	TGTGCCAGCAGCCAAGACAAGCGGCGAATCACAGATACGCAGTATTTT	CASSQDKRRITDTQYF
TRBV7-9	TRBD2	TRBJ2-7	few	TGTGCCAGCAGCTCGACTAGCGGGAGGGGCGAGCAGTACTTC	CASSSTSGRGEQYF
TRBV7-2	TRBD2	TRBJ2-3	many	TGTGCCAGCAGTAGACTAGCGGGAGCGTCGGATACGCAGTATTTT	CASSRLAGASDTQYF
TRBV6-4	TRBD2	TRBJ2-1	.	TGTGCCAGCAGTGACTCGAATCTAGCGGGGGGGAATGAGCAGTTCTTC	CASSDSNLAGGNEQFF
TRBV20-1	TRBD1	TRBJ2-1	.	TGCAGTGCTAGAGATATACACAGGGGGCGGTCCAATGAGCAGTTCTTC	CSARDIHRGRSNEQFF
TRBV4-2	.	TRBJ2-7	few	TGTGCCAGCAGCCCCCGGGCAGGGGCCAACTACGAGCAGTACTTC	CASSPRAGANYEQYF
TRBV7-2	.	TRBJ2-7	many	TGTGCCAGCAGTTTTTCAAGGGACTACGAGCAGTACTTC	CASSFSRDYEQYF
TRBV10-2	TRBD2	TRBJ2-1	.	TGCGCCAGCAGTGAGTATGGGACTAGGCACAATGAGCAGTTCTTC	CASSEYGTRHNEQFF
TRBV6-1	TRBD1	TRBJ1-2	.	TGTGCCAGCAGTGAAGCGCGGGGACAGAGTGGCTACACCTTC	CASSEARGQSGYTF
TRBV6-1	TRBD1	TRBJ1-5	few	TGTGCCAGCAGGGGGACAGGGGGCGGTACCCAGCATTTT	CASRGTGGGTQHF
TRBV4-2	.	TRBJ2-5	many	TGTGCCAGCAGCCAAAGGCAGGGTGCCAAAGAGACCCAGTACTTC	CASSQRQGAKETQYF
TRBV2	.	TRBJ1-2	.	TGTGCCAGCAGTGAAGGGGCAGTCAACTATGGCTACACCTTC	CASSEGAVNYGYTF
TRBV6-1	TRBD2	TRBJ2-1	few	TGTGCCAGCAGTGAAGCTGGGACTAGCGGAAGGGTGTTCTTC	CASSEAGTSGRVFF
TRBV20-1	TRBD2	TRBJ2-3	.	TGCAGTGCTAGAGATCGGCAGGGACCATCTGGGACTAGCGGGGGTGGTCCGCAGTATTTT	CSARDRQGPSGTSGGGPQYF
TRBV5-1	.	TRBJ1-6	.	TGCGCCAGCAGCCCCTCTGATAATTCACCCCTCCACTTT	CASSPSDNSPLHF
TRBV29-1	.	TRBJ2-1	many	TGCAGCGTTGAAGATGGCCAGCCGAAATACAATGAGCAGTTCTTC	CSVEDGQPKYNEQFF
TRBV20-1	TRBD2	TRBJ2-3	few	TGCAGTGCTAGGGTTTGGACTAGCGGACGAAGTAGCACAGATACGCAGTATTTT	CSARVWTSGRSSTDTQYF
TRBV7-9	TRBD1	TRBJ2-3	few	TGTGCCAGCAGCTTCCGGGACAGGGGTCCAGATACGCAGTATTTT	CASSFRDRGPDTQYF
TRBV20-1	TRBD2	TRBJ2-4	.	TGCAGTGCTAGAGATGCGGGACTAGCATCCATTCAGTACTTC	CSARDAGLASIQYF
TRBV5-1	TRBD1	TRBJ1-2	.	TGCGCCAGCAGCATCGGGACAGGGGATGGCTACACCTTC	CASSIGTGDGYTF
TRBV7-9	.	TRBJ1-4	many	TGTGCCAGCAGTTTCAGGGGTGCAACTAATGAAAAACTGTTTTTT	CASSFRGATNEKLFF
TRBV6-1	.	TRBJ1-2	few	TGTGCCAGCAGTGTTTCCGGGACTCGTGATTGGTACACCTTC	CASSVSGTRDWYTF
TRBV5-5	TRBD2	TRBJ2-3	few	TGTGCCAGCAGCACGGGACTAGCGGGCAAATTCCTCACAGATACGCAGTATTTT	CASSTGLAGKFLTDTQYF
TRBV4-2	TRBD2	TRBJ2-7	.	TGTGCCAGCAGCCAAGGACGGAGCGGGGTCTACGAGCAGTACTTC	CASSQGRSGVYEQYF
TRBV2	.	TRBJ2-1	few	TGTGCCAGCAGCAAGCTTGGGTCCTACAATGAGCAGTTCTTC	CASSKLGSYNEQFF
TRBV24-1	TRBD2	TRBJ2-3	.	TGTGCCACCAGTGAGGGCCGGACTAGCGGGGGGATCACAGATACGCAGTATTTT	CATSEGRTSGGITDTQYF
TRBV7-9	.	TRBJ1-1	.	TGTACCAGCAGCTCGGAACTCAGGGCCCTTGAAGCTTTCTTT	CTSSSELRALEAFF
TRBV20-1	TRBD1	TRBJ1-5	.	TGCAGTGCTAGAGGGCCGACAGGGGTGGGCAATCAGCCCCAGCATTTT	CSARGPTGVGNQPQHF
TRBV27	TRBD2	TRBJ2-7	few	TGTGCCAGCAGTTTATTTAGTGGGAGGGCCTCCTACAATGAGCAGTACTTC	CASSLFSGRASYNEQYF
TRBV7-2	TRBD2	TRBJ2-7	few	TGTGCCAGCAGCTGGCGGGAGGGCCCCTACGAGCAGTACTTC	CASSWREGPYEQYF
TRBV20-1	TRBD1	TRBJ1-2	.	TGCAGTGCTAGGCCGCCGGGACAGGGTCTTTGGGGCTATGGCTACACCTTC	CSARPPGQGLWGYGYTF
TRBV5-1	.	TRBJ1-2	few	TGCGCCAGCAGCTCCTCGGCGGCTAACTATGGCTACACCTTC	CASSSSAANYGYTF
TRBV27	TRBD1	TRBJ1-2	few	TGTGCCAGCAGTTTATTCGGACAGGGCTACTATGGCTACACCTTC	CASSLFGQGYYGYTF
TRBV14	.	TRBJ1-1	many	TGTGCCAGCAGCCAAGAGGGACAAAACACTGAAGCTTTCTTT	CASSQEGQNTEAFF
TRBV6-5	.	TRBJ2-3	few	TGTGCCAGCAGTTCCTTCGCAGTAGCACGCACAGATACGCAGTATTTT	CASSSFAVARTDTQYF